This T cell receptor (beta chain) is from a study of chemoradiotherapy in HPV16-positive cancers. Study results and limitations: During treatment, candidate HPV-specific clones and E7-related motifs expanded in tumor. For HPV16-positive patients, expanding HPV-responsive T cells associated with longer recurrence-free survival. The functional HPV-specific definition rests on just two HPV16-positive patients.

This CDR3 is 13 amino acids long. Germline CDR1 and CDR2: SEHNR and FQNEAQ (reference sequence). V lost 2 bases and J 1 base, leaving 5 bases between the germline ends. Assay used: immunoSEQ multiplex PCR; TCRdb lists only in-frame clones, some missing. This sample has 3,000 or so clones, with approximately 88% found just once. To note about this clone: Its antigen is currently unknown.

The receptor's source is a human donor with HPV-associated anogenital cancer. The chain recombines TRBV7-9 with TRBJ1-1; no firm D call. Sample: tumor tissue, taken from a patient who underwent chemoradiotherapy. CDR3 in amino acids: CASSLPPNTEAFF. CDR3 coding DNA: TGTGCCAGCAGCTTACCGCCGAACACTGAAGCTTTCTTT.